These 20 T cell receptor beta chains were all obtained from the same sample, sequenced in a study of blood T cells in healthy people across ages. Then a second PCR, running roughly 7 to 11 cycles, was carried out with a sample-barcoded 5' primer and a J-beta primer mix. TCRdb redid the calling of the 5' RACE reads with MiXCR, one entry per CDR3 protein. Found here are around 800,000 distinct CDR3 sequences, about half of them singletons; the top ten hold over 15%. The specimen was blood. These receptors were collected from a man at least 80 years old in good health.

In its sample, this clonotype was seen a few times. J is TRBJ2-1 and V is TRBV20-1; 9 bases are shared with TRBD1. The CDR3 totals 14 residues. Germline V gives CDR1 DFQATT, CDR2 SNEGSKA (reference sequence). V was pared by 6 bases and J by 7 bases, with 10 bases of the junction left unmatched. The chain's CDR3 is CSAPTGGIRNEQFF. CDR3 bases: TGCAGTGCCCCAACAGGGGGCATTCGGAATGAGCAGTTCTTC.

This clonotype was observed a handful of times. This chain links TRBV20-1 with TRBJ1-2; possible D gene TRBD1, 6 bases. The CDR3 is 13 amino acids. Germline V lookup: CDR1 DFQATT, CDR2 SNEGSKA (reference sequence). V lost 4 bases to trimming and J lost 4 bases, with 13 bases between them. The CDR3 region has the DNA TGCAGTGCTACTGGGGGGCCGACCTATGGCTACACCTTC. Translation gives CSATGGPTYGYTF.

The V call is TRBV12-3 or TRBV12-4, the J call TRBJ1-5; 7 bases agree with TRBD1. CDR3 length: 16 residues. Trimming took 5 bases from V and 1 from J; bases not matched to a gene: 8. The CDR3 reads CASSRQGGQSNQPQHF. The CDR3 DNA reads TGTGCCAGCAGTCGCCAGGGGGGACAGAGCAATCAGCCCCAGCATTTT.

This sequence joins TRBV12-3 or TRBV12-4 and TRBJ2-2, with D possibly TRBD1 on 6 matching bases. The CDR3 runs 14 residues. V was shortened by 8 bases and J by 3 bases, with 13 bases between the two germline ends. The CDR3 reads CASLQGDYTGELFF. The DNA of the CDR3 is TGTGCCAGCCTACAGGGTGACTACACCGGGGAGCTGTTTTTT.

V usage is TRBV11-2 and J usage is TRBJ2-1; D unclear. CDR3 length: 13 amino acids. From germline, CDR1 is SGHAT and CDR2 FQNNGV. Trimming took 2 bases from V and 7 from J, leaving 9 bases between them. The CDR3 coding sequence is TGTGCCAGCAGCTTATCCCCTTCGAATGAGCAGTTCTTC. This gives the protein CASSLSPSNEQFF.

The chain recombines TRBV9 with TRBJ1-2; 10 nucleotides align to TRBD1. This CDR3 spans 15 amino acids. Germline-derived CDR1 and CDR2 are SGDLS and YYNGEE. V was clipped by 0 bases and J by 6 bases; unmatched bases: 5. The CDR3 protein is CASSVVDRGIDGYTF. In DNA, the CDR3 is TGTGCCAGCAGCGTAGTGGACAGGGGGATCGATGGCTACACCTTC.

The genes are TRBV13 and TRBJ2-7; 7 bases map to TRBD1. The CDR3 is 12 amino acids. Germline V gene sequence: CDR1 PRHDT, CDR2 FYEKMQ (reference sequence). V was clipped by 6 bases and J by 6 bases; unmatched bases: 5. The CDR3 nucleotides read TGTGCCAGCAGACGCAACAGGGGCGAGCAGTACTTC. It encodes CASRRNRGEQYF.

This clonotype showed up just a few times. The J gene is TRBJ2-3, the V gene TRBV29-1; D possibly corresponds to TRBD2 (6 bases). Germline V CDR1 and CDR2: SQVTM, ANQGSEA. Trimming took 4 bases from V and 3 from J, leaving 8 bases between them. The CDR3 totals 12 residues. The CDR3 here is CSVVRETDTQYF. The CDR3 DNA is TGCAGCGTTGTCCGGGAGACAGATACGCAGTATTTT.

Comment on this clonotype: One base away lies a much larger clone, so this may be a sequencing read error. V is TRBV7-7 and J is TRBJ2-7, with D perhaps matching TRBD1 (5 bases). Looked up from germline, CDR1 is SSHAT and CDR2 is FNYEAQ (reference sequence). This CDR3 is 14 amino acids long. V was pared by 0 bases and J by 3 bases, with 9 bases between. The CDR3 sequence: CASSLAAGYYEQYF. The DNA for the CDR3 is TGTGCCAGCAGCTTAGCGGCAGGGTACTACGAGCAGTACTTC.

The table lists this clonotype with a few counts. The CDR3 sequence: CASSYSGTGSSGANVLTF. Here the CDR3 DNA reads TGTGCCAGCAGTTACTCCGGGACGGGAAGCTCTGGGGCCAACGTCCTGACTTTC. The chain combines TRBV6-5 with TRBJ2-6; D tentatively fits TRBD1 or TRBD2 (5 bases each). The CDR3 is 18 residues long. Trimming shortened V by 0 bases and J by 0 bases, and 12 bases separated the two germline ends. Germline lookup yields CDR1 MNHEY and CDR2 SVGAGI.

This clonotype was recorded a few times. The chain joins TRBV7-2 to TRBJ2-5; TRBD1 is a possible D gene (6 bases). The J call may be faulty, since TRBJ2-7 better matches the DNA end. The germline V gene encodes CDR1 SGHTA and CDR2 FQGNSA. The CDR3 extends over 15 amino acids. This CDR3 reads CASSLGTGMTGEQYF. DNA for the CDR3: TGTGCCAGCAGCTTAGGTACAGGAATGACAGGCGAGCAGTACTTC.

The chain recombines TRBV6-2 or TRBV6-3 with TRBJ1-2, with TRBD1 as a possible D gene (6 bases). CDR1 MNHEY and CDR2 SVGEGT come from the germline V gene. V shed 6 bases and J shed 4 bases, with 15 bases lying between them. The CDR3 consists of 14 residues. In nucleotides, the CDR3 is TGTGCCAGCAGCTCCGTCCCGACAGGCTATGGCTACACCTTC. Its translation: CASSSVPTGYGYTF.

The chain combines TRBV6-6 with TRBJ2-1; 7 bases fit TRBD1. CDR3 length: 16 amino acids. The V segment lost 0 bases and the J segment 7 bases; nucleotides outside the gene matches: 9. The germline gives CDR1 MNHNY, CDR2 SVGAGI (reference sequence). The DNA of the CDR3 is TGTGCCAGCAGTTACTCCCGGGACAGACCTTCTAATGAGCAGTTCTTC. Translation gives CASSYSRDRPSNEQFF.

This clonotype was recorded a few times. The chain's CDR3 is CASSVRGPDTQYF. The CDR3 DNA reads as TGTGCCAGCAGCGTCAGGGGCCCAGATACGCAGTATTTT. This chain joins TRBV7-9 and TRBJ2-3, with a possible D match to TRBD1 (6 bases). There are 13 residues in the CDR3. V was shortened by 5 bases and J by 4 bases, with 10 bases between the two germline ends. Looked up from germline, CDR1 is SEHNR and CDR2 is FQNEAQ (reference sequence). Using reference TRBV7-9 and TRBJ2-3 for the parts outside the CDR3, the full variable domain is DTGVSQNPRHKITKRGQNVTFRCDPISEHNRLYWYRQTLGQGPEFLTYFQNEAQLEKSRLLSDRFSAERPKGSFSTLEIQRTEQGDSAMYLCASSVRGPDTQYFGPGTRLTVL.

V is TRBV5-5 and J is TRBJ1-1; 10 bases align to TRBD1. V was pared by 0 bases and J by 4 bases, with 12 bases of the junction left unmatched. CDR1 and CDR2 (germline): SGHKS, YYEKEE (reference sequence). The CDR3 is made up of 18 amino acids. The chain's CDR3 is CASSLALNGQGVSTEAFF. The CDR3 coding sequence is TGTGCCAGCAGCTTGGCCCTTAATGGACAGGGGGTGAGCACTGAAGCTTTCTTT.

This chain joins TRBV4-3 and TRBJ2-2, with no clear D. This CDR3 spans 14 amino acids. Trimming removed 0 bases at V and 7 bases at J, with 9 bases between. Germline CDR1 LGHNA, CDR2 YSLEER. The CDR3 DNA is TGCGCCAGCAGCCAAGATCAATTAGGCGGGGAGCTGTTTTTT. This encodes CASSQDQLGGELFF.

Only a few counts were recorded for this clonotype. V gene TRBV20-1 combines with J gene TRBJ2-1; D is perhaps TRBD1 or TRBD2 (5 bases each). The CDR3 loop spans 12 amino acids. CDR1 is DFQATT, CDR2 SNEGSKA, per germline (reference sequence). The CDR3 DNA follows: TGCAGGGCCCGAGCGTCGGGACATGAGCAGTTCTTC. It specifies CRARASGHEQFF.

The sample holds many counts of this clonotype. The chain employs TRBV4-1 and TRBJ2-3; D is ambiguous. The CDR3 consists of 12 residues. Germline CDR1 and CDR2: MGHRA and YSYEKL. Trimming pared 4 bases from V and 2 bases from J, leaving 4 bases between. CDR3 region: CASSLTTDTQYF. Here the CDR3 DNA reads TGCGCCAGCAGCCTTACCACAGATACGCAGTATTTT.

This clonotype came up many times. The CDR3 nucleotides are TGCAGCGTGCAACCGGGACTAGCATGGGAGACCCAGTACTTC. It yields the protein CSVQPGLAWETQYF. The chain has TRBV29-1 and TRBJ2-5; TRBD2 agrees at 9 bases. Looked up from germline, CDR1 is SQVTM and CDR2 is ANQGSEA. The V segment lost 6 bases and the J segment 5 bases; nucleotides outside the gene matches: 10. The CDR3 length is 14 residues.

The chain uses TRBV24-1 and TRBJ2-2; weak D call: TRBD1 (6 bases). CDR3 length: 14 amino acids. V shed 5 bases and J shed 1 base, with 7 bases lying between them. Germline V lookup: CDR1 KGHDR, CDR2 SFDVKD. The CDR3 region is CATSAGVNTGELFF. CDR3 in DNA: TGTGCCACCAGTGCAGGGGTGAACACCGGGGAGCTGTTTTTT.